This TCR beta chain derives from a study of T cells in Graves' hyperthyroidism and ophthalmopathy. Per germline, CDR1 SEHNR and CDR2 FQNEAQ (reference sequence). The ends were cut back, 5 bases at V and 4 bases at J, with 15 bases in the middle. This CDR3 is built from 15 residues. Researchers took RNA transcripts and amplified the TCR beta CDR3 regions from them. In the first-round RT-PCR of the TCR CDR3, the HTBI primer set was used. TCRdb passed the multiplex PCR reads through MiXCR, listing each CDR3 protein once. The data show 350,000 or so distinct CDR3 sequences, 15% to 20% seen once. The specimen sequenced was blood. The origin of this receptor is a woman in her forties or fifties with Graves' hyperthyroidism. The rearrangement uses TRBV7-9 and TRBJ2-1; D remains unclear. CDR3 protein: CASSPPGQIYNEQFF. The CDR3 DNA reads TGTGCCAGCAGCCCCCCCGGGCAAATTTACAATGAGCAGTTCTTC.